The following is a T cell receptor (beta chain) sequence with its context. This clone's antigen is unknown. The sample holds no much larger clone one base away, and base qualities are not on file. This CDR3 is also generated by other DNA sequences in the sample. Patients with a history of autoimmune disease or receiving systemic immunosuppression were excluded from the trial. Peripheral blood for TCR sequencing was drawn from every dose cohort at baseline, at cycle 4 day 1 and at cycle 7 day 1. The samples were drawn from a first-in-human, open-label, multicenter phase I dose-escalation trial of ivuxolimab. Adults with locally advanced or metastatic melanoma, renal cell carcinoma, hepatocellular carcinoma or head and neck squamous cell carcinoma were enrolled in the trial. Before TCR sequencing, CD4+ T cells and CD8+ T cells from peripheral blood were sorted into separate populations. This entry is derived from a study of OX40 agonist ivuxolimab in advanced cancers. About the investigation overall: Ivuxolimab was a fully human IgG2 agonistic monoclonal antibody targeting the costimulatory receptor OX40 (CD134). Intravenous ivuxolimab was administered to patients every 2 weeks at six dose levels: 0.01, 0.1, 0.3, 1.5, 3 and 10 mg/kg. Among the 52 dose-escalation patients, about 20 had hepatocellular carcinoma, some 15 melanoma, 9 renal cell carcinoma and 9 head and neck cancer. In the dose-escalation cohort, approximately 83% of patients were male, and the mean age was around 65 years with a range of about 20 to 90. Prior anti-PD-1, anti-PD-L1 or anti-CTLA-4 therapy was permitted, and checkpoint inhibitors had been received by approximately 39% of dose-escalation patients. Partial responses occurred in three dose-escalation patients, of whom one had hepatocellular carcinoma and two had cutaneous melanoma. The purpose of peripheral TCRbeta sequencing was to test whether ivuxolimab changed TCR sequence diversity and led to clonal T-cell expansion. The paper covers the monotherapy dose-escalation part of the phase I ivuxolimab trial, which included N of about 50 patients.

To sequence the TCRbeta CDR3 region, genomic DNA was isolated from the sorted cells. The immunoSEQ Assay was used to sequence the TCRbeta CDR3 regions. TCRdb's version of the immuneACCESS table is confined to in-frame rearrangements and falls short of the full clone set. An unresolved V gene accounts for under half of the shortfall where checked; the remainder is of unknown origin. In this sample the table shows about 100,000 clones, around 89% of which occur a single time. The ten largest clones capture around 0.16% of the sample. Study-level results and caveats: In partial responders in the 0.1-3.0 mg/kg groups, normalized peripheral clonal expansion was found to be among the lowest, especially among CD8+ T cells. The antigen specificity of the peripheral T cells that underwent clonal expansion was not determined. After ivuxolimab, more expanded clones were found on average in CD8+ T cells than in CD4+ T cells. Low levels of normalized T-cell clonal expansion were also seen in some patients who did not respond. At doses from 0.1 to 3.0 mg/kg, clonal expansion was seen in both CD4+ and CD8+ blood T cells between baseline and week 6.

The germline V and J ends show losses of 5 bases and 0 bases respectively, and no gene match explains 5 bases of the junction. For CDR1 and CDR2, the germline V gene lists SGHRS and YFSETQ. There are 14 amino acids in the CDR3, from cysteine to phenylalanine inclusive. The entry retains the CDR3 DNA only, 42 bases that are in frame from base 1. The specimen was CD4+ or CD8+ T cells sorted from blood, collected in a trial of the OX40 agonist ivuxolimab. The receptor was derived from an adult with an advanced solid tumor such as melanoma, head and neck, liver or kidney cancer. This receptor chain uses TRBV5-1 and TRBJ2-7; 7 central bases correspond to TRBD1. In nucleotides, the sequence is TGCGCCAGCAGGCGGACAGGTAGCTCCTACGAGCAGTACTTC. The resulting protein is CASRRTGSSYEQYF.